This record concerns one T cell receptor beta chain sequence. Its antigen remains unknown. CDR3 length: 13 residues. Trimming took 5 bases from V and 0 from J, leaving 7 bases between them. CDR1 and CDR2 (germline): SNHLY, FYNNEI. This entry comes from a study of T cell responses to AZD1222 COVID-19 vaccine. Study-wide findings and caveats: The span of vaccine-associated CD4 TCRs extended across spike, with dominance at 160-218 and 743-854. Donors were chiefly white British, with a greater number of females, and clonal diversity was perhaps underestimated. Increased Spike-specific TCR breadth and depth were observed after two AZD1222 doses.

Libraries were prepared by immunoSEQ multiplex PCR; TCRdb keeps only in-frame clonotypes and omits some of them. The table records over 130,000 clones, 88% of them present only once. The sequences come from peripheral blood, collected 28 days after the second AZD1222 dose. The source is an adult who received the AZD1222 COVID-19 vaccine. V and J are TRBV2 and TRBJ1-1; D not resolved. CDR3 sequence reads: CASSIIMNTEAFF. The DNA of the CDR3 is TGTGCCAGCAGTATAATTATGAACACTGAAGCTTTCTTT.